One and the same sample provided the 10 T cell receptor beta chains below, sequenced in a study of T cells in Graves' hyperthyroidism and ophthalmopathy. TCR beta CDR3 sequences were amplified from RNA transcripts. HTBI primers were employed in a first-round RT-PCR of the TCR CDR3. One entry per CDR3 protein results from TCRdb running MiXCR on the multiplex PCR reads. The sample includes 200,000 to 250,000 distinct CDR3 sequences, approximately 23% seen only once; the top ten take roughly 32%. Sequencing was performed on blood. The source is a middle-aged woman with Graves' ophthalmopathy.

This clonotype was observed many times. The gene calls are TRBV6-2 or TRBV6-3 and TRBJ2-2; 16 bases fit TRBD2. The germline V gene encodes CDR1 MNHEY and CDR2 SVGEGT. J lost 0 bases, V lost 7 bases, and 5 bases had no gene match. CDR3 length: 18 amino acids. DNA for the CDR3: TGTGCCAGCATTCTGGGGACTAGCGGGAGGGCGAACACCGGGGAGCTGTTTTTT. It translates to CASILGTSGRANTGELFF.

This clonotype occurred many times. The chain joins TRBV28 to TRBJ2-7, with D maybe TRBD2 (5 bases). This CDR3 comprises 15 residues. Germline V gene lookup returns CDR1 MDHEN and CDR2 SYDVKM. The ends were cut back, 4 bases at V and 4 bases at J, with 17 bases in the middle. The CDR3 sequence: CASSSPAEGRYEQYF. CDR3 DNA sequence: TGTGCCAGCAGTTCACCCGCAGAGGGTAGATACGAGCAGTACTTC.

This clonotype has a count of ten or more. The CDR3 region has the DNA TGCAGTGCTAGAAAAGGGACTAGCGGAACCTACGAGCAGTACTTC. It is translated as CSARKGTSGTYEQYF. V is TRBV20-1 and J is TRBJ2-7; TRBD2 matches 11 bases. Germline V gives CDR1 DFQATT, CDR2 SNEGSKA (reference sequence). This CDR3 has 15 amino acids. V lost 2 bases and J lost 2; bases outside the gene matches: 5.

V gene TRBV28 combines with J gene TRBJ2-7; D is undetermined. Germline values: CDR1 MDHEN, CDR2 SYDVKM. This CDR3 region has 12 residues. Trimming took 8 bases from V and 7 from J, leaving 15 bases between them. For the CDR3, the DNA is TGTGCCAGCTGGACCCGACACGGGGAGCAGTACTTC. Residues: CASWTRHGEQYF.

This clonotype was seen only a few times. A much more abundant neighbour one base away suggests this may be a read error. The chain joins TRBV7-3 to TRBJ1-1, with D maybe TRBD1 (6 bases). CDR1 and CDR2 (germline): SGHTA, FQGTGA. This CDR3 region has 15 residues. CDR3 region: CVSSRGGQEDTEAFF. The CDR3 DNA reads TGTGTCAGCAGCCGAGGGGGTCAGGAGGACACTGAAGCTTTCTTT.

Many counts were recorded for this clonotype. V usage is TRBV19 and J usage is TRBJ1-1; D uncertain. Germline V gives CDR1 LNHDA, CDR2 SQIVND (reference sequence). V was trimmed by 5 bases and J by 7 bases, leaving 14 bases between them. The CDR3 is made up of 13 amino acids. For the CDR3, the DNA is TGTGCCAGTAGTTCCTGGTCCGTGGGTGAAGCTTTCTTT. Protein: CASSSWSVGEAFF.

This clonotype was detected many times. The chain uses TRBV7-9 and TRBJ2-7; TRBD1 agrees at 10 bases. Germline CDR1 SEHNR, CDR2 FQNEAQ (reference sequence). This CDR3 region has 15 residues. V lost 5 bases and J lost 3; bases outside the gene matches: 7. The CDR3 sequence: CASSPLDRGNYEQYF. CDR3 nucleotide sequence: TGTGCCAGCAGCCCCTTGGACAGGGGGAACTACGAGCAGTACTTC.

About this clonotype itself: The junction departs from the called germline gene at one end, perhaps through a read error. The chain is built from TRBV6-1 and TRBJ1-6, with D possibly matching TRBD1 (5 bases). This CDR3 comprises 18 residues. CDR1 and CDR2 from the germline V gene are MNHNS and SASEGT. CDR3 sequence reads: CASSEVGLGPGSYSPPHF. The CDR3 DNA is TGTGCCAGTAGTGAAGTGGGCCTTGGGCCAGGGAGTTATTCACCCCCCCACTTT.

The table lists this clonotype with many counts. The chain is built from TRBV27 and TRBJ2-2, with 11 nucleotides matching TRBD1. The CDR3 is 15 amino acids. Per germline, CDR1 MNHEY and CDR2 SMNVEV (reference sequence). Trimming cost V 3 bases and J 4 bases; bases outside gene matches: 1. CDR3 in amino acids: CASSFGTGGTGELFF. The CDR3, as DNA: TGTGCCAGCAGTTTTGGGACAGGGGGCACCGGGGAGCTGTTTTTT.

This clonotype was counted many times. The J gene is TRBJ1-1, the V gene TRBV6-4; 10 bases map to TRBD1. The germline gives CDR1 MRHNA, CDR2 SNTAGT. With V trimmed by 6 bases and J by 7 bases, 17 bases remained unmatched. This CDR3 contains 17 residues. The CDR3 loop is CASSHPGQGMTWYEAFF. CDR3 DNA sequence: TGTGCCAGCAGCCACCCGGGACAGGGGATGACTTGGTATGAAGCTTTCTTT.